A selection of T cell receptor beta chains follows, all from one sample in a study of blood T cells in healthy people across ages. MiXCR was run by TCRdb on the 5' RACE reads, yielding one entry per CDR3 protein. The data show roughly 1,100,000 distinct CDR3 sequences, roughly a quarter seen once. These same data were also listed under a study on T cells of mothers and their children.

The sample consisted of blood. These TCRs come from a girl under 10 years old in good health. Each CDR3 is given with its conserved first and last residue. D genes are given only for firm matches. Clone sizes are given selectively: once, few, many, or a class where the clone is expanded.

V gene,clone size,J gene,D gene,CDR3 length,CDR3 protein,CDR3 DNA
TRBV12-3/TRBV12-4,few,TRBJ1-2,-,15,CASSSSLSLGGGYTF,TGTGCCAGCAGTTCCTCCCTTTCCTTGGGTGGAGGCTACACCTTC
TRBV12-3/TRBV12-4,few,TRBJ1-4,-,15,CASSLGVLMGEKLFF,TGTGCCAGCAGTTTGGGGGTATTAATGGGTGAAAAACTGTTTTTT
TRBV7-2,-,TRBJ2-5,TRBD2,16,CASSLKGLAAQETQYF,TGTGCCAGCAGCTTAAAGGGACTAGCGGCTCAAGAGACCCAGTACTTC
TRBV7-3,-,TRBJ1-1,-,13,CASSFWMNTEAFF,TGTGCCAGCAGCTTTTGGATGAACACTGAGGCTTTCTTT
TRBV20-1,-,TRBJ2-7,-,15,CSADGRGVAPREQYF,TGCAGTGCCGATGGACGAGGGGTGGCCCCTCGAGAGCAGTACTTC
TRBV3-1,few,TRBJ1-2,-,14,CASSQNRAIYGYTF,TGTGCCAGCAGCCAGAACCGGGCCATATATGGCTACACCTTC
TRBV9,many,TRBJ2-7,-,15,CASSVAGGSFYEQYF,TGTGCCAGCAGCGTAGCAGGGGGGAGCTTTTACGAGCAGTACTTC
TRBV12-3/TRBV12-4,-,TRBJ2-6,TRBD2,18,CASSFISGGASGANVLTF,TGTGCCAGCAGTTTTATCAGCGGGGGGGCCTCTGGGGCCAACGTCCTGACTTTC
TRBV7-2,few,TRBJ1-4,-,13,CASSLDFGEKLFF,TGTGCCAGCAGCTTAGATTTTGGAGAAAAACTGTTTTTT
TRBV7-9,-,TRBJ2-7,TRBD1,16,CASSSTPRTGNYEQYF,TGTGCCAGCAGTTCAACCCCCCGGACAGGGAACTACGAGCAGTACTTC
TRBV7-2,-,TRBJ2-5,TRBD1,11,CASTRGWEQYF,TGTGCCAGCACCAGGGGGTGGGAGCAGTACTTC
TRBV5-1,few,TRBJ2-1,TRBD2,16,CASSLVAGGLYNEQFF,TGCGCCAGCAGCTTGGTAGCGGGGGGGCTCTACAATGAGCAGTTCTTC
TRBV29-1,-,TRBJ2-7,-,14,CSIQTGTTLYEQYF,TGCAGCATACAAACCGGGACAACCCTCTACGAGCAGTACTTC
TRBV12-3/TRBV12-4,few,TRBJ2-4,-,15,CASSLGVGTQNIQYF,TGTGCCAGCAGTTTGGGTGTAGGGACACAAAACATTCAGTACTTC
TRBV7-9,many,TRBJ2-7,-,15,CASSYTGAEGYEQYF,TGTGCCAGCAGCTATACAGGCGCCGAAGGTTACGAGCAGTACTTC
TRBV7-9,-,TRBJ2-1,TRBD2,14,CASSLVAGGSEQFF,TGTGCCAGCAGCTTAGTTGCGGGAGGAAGTGAGCAGTTCTTC
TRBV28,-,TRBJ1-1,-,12,CASVQGLTEAFF,TGTGCCAGCGTGCAGGGTCTAACTGAAGCTTTCTTT
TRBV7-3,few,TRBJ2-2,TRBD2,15,CASSISGGAGGELFF,TGTGCCAGCAGCATTAGCGGGGGGGCAGGCGGGGAGCTGTTTTTT
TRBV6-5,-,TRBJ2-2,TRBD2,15,CASRSLAGNTGELFF,TGTGCCAGCAGGTCGCTAGCGGGGAACACCGGGGAGCTGTTTTTT
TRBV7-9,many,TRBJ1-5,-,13,CASSLAQGQPQHF,TGTGCCAGCAGTTTAGCGCAGGGACAGCCCCAGCATTTT
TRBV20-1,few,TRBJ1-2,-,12,CSARGTNAGYTF,TGCAGTGCTAGAGGGACGAACGCCGGCTACACCTTC
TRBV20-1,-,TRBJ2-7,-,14,CSARDTTVSYEQYF,TGCAGTGCTAGAGATACGACTGTCTCCTACGAGCAGTACTTC
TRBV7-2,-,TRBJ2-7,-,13,CASSAGWSYEQYF,TGTGCCAGCAGCGCAGGTTGGTCCTACGAGCAGTACTTC
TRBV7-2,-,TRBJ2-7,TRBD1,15,CASSPSPERQGEQYF,TGTGCCAGCAGCCCATCACCAGAGAGACAGGGAGAGCAGTACTTC
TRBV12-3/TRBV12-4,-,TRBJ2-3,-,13,CASTGPRGDAQYF,TGTGCCAGCACGGGTCCCCGGGGAGATGCGCAGTATTTT
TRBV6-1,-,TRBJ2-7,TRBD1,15,CASSEAWDSSYEQYF,TGTGCCAGCAGTGAAGCGTGGGACAGCTCCTACGAGCAGTACTTC
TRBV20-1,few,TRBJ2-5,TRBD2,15,CSASSRPGGEETQYF,TGCAGTGCTAGTAGTCGCCCGGGGGGGGAAGAGACCCAGTACTTC
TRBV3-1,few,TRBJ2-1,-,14,CASSQRTGTTQQFF,TGTGCCAGCAGCCAAAGGACAGGGACTACCCAGCAGTTCTTC